These 25 T cell receptor beta chains share one sample of origin, sequenced in a study of tumor and adjacent non-tumor tissue in lung cancer. Three rounds of nested PCR, following a modified ARM-PCR protocol, produced the TCRbeta library. TCRdb passed the multiplex PCR reads through MiXCR, listing each CDR3 protein once. Of 80,000 or so distinct CDR3 sequences in the sample, about four fifths were seen once. The template was RNA from unsorted bulk tissue. The normal lung tissue was taken more than 3 cm from the tumor edge. Material for sequencing was distant non-tumor lung tissue. The receptors stem from a man aged 55 to 70 with non-small cell lung cancer.

As regards this clonotype: One junction end does not reproduce the germline sequence, and a read error may be involved. The chain employs TRBV6-4 and TRBJ2-3; 7 bases agree with TRBD2. From germline, CDR1 is MRHNA and CDR2 SNTAGT. This CDR3 spans 14 amino acids. CDR3: CASSNSAGPDTQYF. DNA for the CDR3: TGTGCCAGCAGTAACTCAGCGGGGCCTGATACGCAGTATTTT.

This sequence joins TRBV13 and TRBJ1-3; 8 bases align to TRBD1. The CDR3 totals 16 residues. Germline V lookup: CDR1 PRHDT, CDR2 FYEKMQ (reference sequence). Losses at the gene ends were 0 bases for V and 7 bases for J; bases not matched to a gene: 8. The CDR3 bases are TGTGCCAGCAGCTTAGGCCCGACAGGGGATGGGAACACCATATATTTT. Protein: CASSLGPTGDGNTIYF. The whole variable domain, remainder taken from reference TRBV13 and TRBJ1-3, is AAGVIQSPRHLIKEKRETATLKCYPIPRHDTVYWYQQGPGQDPQFLISFYEKMQSDKGSIPDRFSAQQFSDYHSELNMSSLELGDSALYFCASSLGPTGDGNTIYFGEGSWLTVV.

As concerns this clonotype: Sequence at one end of the junction differs from germline and may be a read error. This chain joins TRBV5-1 and TRBJ2-1; 7 bases match TRBD2. The CDR3 has 16 residues. In germline, CDR1 is SGHRS, CDR2 YFSETQ. The CDR3 spells CPSSLDASGSYNEQFF. The CDR3 DNA reads as TGCCCCAGCAGCTTGGATGCTAGCGGCTCCTATAATGAGCAGTTCTTC.

As for this clonotype: This may come from a read error, since a much larger clone is one base off. The V and J genes are TRBV7-8 and TRBJ1-5; D unclear. This CDR3 region has 15 residues. Germline CDR1 is SGHVS and CDR2 is FQNEAQ. The CDR3 loop reads CASSLTEQSNEPQHF. CDR3 coding DNA: TGTGCCAGCAGCTTAACAGAGCAGAGCAATGAGCCCCAGCATTTT.

Comments on this clonotype: No conserved phenylalanine or tryptophan is present at the end of the CDR3, so a read error is the likely explanation. The gene calls are TRBV20-1 and TRBJ2-1, with D perhaps being TRBD1 or TRBD2 (5 bases each). Trimming shortened V by 2 bases and J by 9 bases, and 20 bases separated the two germline ends. In germline, CDR1 is DFQATT, CDR2 SNEGSKA (reference sequence). This CDR3 is 15 amino acids long. CDR3 residues: CSARNGTELRREQFL. The CDR3 nucleotides are TGCAGTGCTAGAAATGGGACGGAATTGCGCCGTGAGCAGTTCCTC.

This sequence joins TRBV7-9 and TRBJ2-1, with a weak D call TRBD2 (5 bases). The germline V and J ends were trimmed by 9 bases and 9 bases, with 15 bases remaining between them. The CDR3 loop spans 12 amino acids. In germline, CDR1 is SEHNR, CDR2 FQNEAQ (reference sequence). CDR3 protein: CASSLLEFEQFF. DNA for the CDR3: TGTGCCAGTAGCCTACTAGAGTTTGAGCAGTTCTTC.

Notes on this clonotype: A clone one base away is much larger, so this may be a read error. This chain joins TRBV7-8 and TRBJ2-4; D ambiguous. This CDR3 is built from 11 residues. Germline CDR1 and CDR2: SGHVS and FQNEAQ. The CDR3 region has the DNA TGTGCCAACAGCCTTGCCTTTATTCAGTACTTC. It codes for CANSLAFIQYF.

The CDR3 DNA reads as TGTGCCAGCAGCTTTGTATCAGGTGGCGGGAACGAGCAGTACTTC. Translating gives CASSFVSGGGNEQYF. The chain joins TRBV5-6 to TRBJ2-7; weak D call: TRBD2 (6 bases). Between the trimmed V and J ends, which lost 2 bases and 5 bases, there was a span of 17 bases. There are 15 residues in the CDR3. Germline loops: CDR1 SGHDT, CDR2 YYEEEE.

Comment on this clonotype: A much larger clone differs by one base, so this may be a read error. The chain recombines TRBV5-5 with TRBJ2-5; D is unclear. The germline gives CDR1 SGHKS, CDR2 YYEKEE (reference sequence). This CDR3 contains 14 residues. The CDR3 spells CASSRDPYQESQYF. In DNA form, the CDR3 reads TGTGCCAGCAGCAGAGACCCTTACCAAGAGAGCCAGTACTTC.

Regarding this clonotype: Likely a read error: the CDR3 ends without its conserved phenylalanine or tryptophan. V gene TRBV20-1 combines with J gene TRBJ1-1, with D perhaps TRBD1 (6 bases). This CDR3 comprises 12 residues. CDR1 DFQATT and CDR2 SNEGSKA come from the germline V gene (reference sequence). V was shortened by 4 bases and J by 1 base, with 7 bases between the two germline ends. CDR3 loop: CSAIQGNTEAFL. DNA for the CDR3: TGCAGTGCTATACAGGGGAACACTGAAGCTTTCTTA.

This chain connects TRBV11-2 to TRBJ2-5; D not resolved. Germline values: CDR1 SGHAT, CDR2 FQNNGV. There are 13 residues in the CDR3. V was trimmed by 4 bases and J by 5 bases, leaving 11 bases between them. The CDR3 protein is CASSSTVGETQYF. CDR3 bases: TGTGCCAGCAGCTCTACAGTCGGGGAGACCCAGTACTTC.

A word on this clonotype: At one boundary the junction diverges from the germline segment, which might be a read error. The chain uses TRBV6-5 and TRBJ2-5, with 7 bases identical to TRBD2. The CDR3 totals 14 residues. Germline V gene sequence: CDR1 MNHEY, CDR2 SVGAGI. Here the CDR3 reads CAISDTGTAGVQYF. The CDR3 nucleotides read TGTGCCATCAGTGATACCGGGACCGCGGGGGTCCAGTATTTC.

This clonotype has just one count. The final CDR3 position lacks the conserved phenylalanine or tryptophan, pointing to a likely read error. The chain joins TRBV20-1 to TRBJ1-2; TRBD1 matches at 11 bases. The germline V gene encodes CDR1 DFQATT and CDR2 SNEGSKA (reference sequence). The CDR3 contains 17 residues. V shed 4 bases, J shed 5 bases, and the junction held 15 bases outside the gene matches. The CDR3 reads CSAIDLRTGGAGYGYTL. CDR3 sequence (DNA): TGCAGTGCTATAGATCTCAGGACAGGGGGCGCGGGATATGGCTACACCTTA.

A remark on this clonotype: At one of its ends the junction is not consistent with the germline gene, which may arise from a read error. This rearrangement joins TRBV6-5 to TRBJ1-1; tentatively, D is TRBD1 (6 bases). CDR1 and CDR2 from the germline V gene are MNHEY and SVGAGI. The CDR3 is 15 residues long. The CDR3 region has the DNA TGTGCCAGCAGTTACTCGGGCGGGGGCGGCACTGTAGCTTTCTTT. Translation gives CASSYSGGGGTVAFF.

In the case of this clonotype: At one boundary the junction diverges from the germline segment, which might be a read error. The V call is TRBV4-3, the J call TRBJ2-7; 10 bases are shared with TRBD1. The germline V gene encodes CDR1 LGHNA and CDR2 YSLEER. The CDR3 loop spans 14 amino acids. CDR3 region: CASSQRDRGDEHYF. For the CDR3, the DNA is TGCGCCAGCAGCCAACGGGACAGGGGCGACGAGCACTACTTC.

A note on this clonotype: It is likely a read error, because the conserved phenylalanine at the end of the CDR3 is missing. The genes are TRBV20-1 and TRBJ2-5, with TRBD2 identical over 11 bases. The CDR3 runs to 15 residues. The germline V gene has CDR1 DFQATT and CDR2 SNEGSKA (reference sequence). Trimming removed 7 bases from V and 1 base from J; junction bases left unmatched: 8. CDR3 residues: CSGGPSGRFQETQYL. Here the CDR3 DNA reads TGCAGTGGTGGCCCTAGCGGGAGGTTCCAAGAGACCCAGTACCTC.

Concerning this clonotype itself: A much larger clone differs by one base, so this may be a read error. The gene calls are TRBV4-2 and TRBJ2-3; 8 bases fit TRBD2. V shed 4 bases and J 4 bases; nucleotides not matched to a gene: 7. This CDR3 region has 15 residues. Per the germline V gene, CDR1 is LGHNA and CDR2 is YNFKEQ. CDR3 sequence reads: CASSRDRGGSDTQYF. CDR3 coding DNA: TGTGCCAGCAGCCGAGATCGGGGGGGCTCAGATACGCAGTATTTT.

As to this clonotype: A read error may produce the germline difference seen at one junction end. V usage is TRBV12-3 or TRBV12-4 and J usage is TRBJ1-5, with 8 bases aligning to TRBD1. The CDR3 loop spans 16 amino acids. For the CDR3, the DNA is TGTGCCGGCAGTCCCCTCTGGACAGGGAGCAATCAGCCCCAGCATTTT. Its translation: CAGSPLWTGSNQPQHF.

About this clonotype: A much more abundant neighbour one base away suggests this may be a read error. The chain couples TRBV30 to TRBJ2-3; TRBD2 agrees at 8 bases. In germline, CDR1 is GTSNPN, CDR2 SVGIG (reference sequence). CDR3 length: 15 residues. The CDR3 spells CAWGVGSGRPDTQYF. The CDR3 DNA reads as TGTGCCTGGGGTGTCGGGAGCGGGAGACCAGATACGCAGTATTTT. Full variable domain (outside the CDR3, taken from reference TRBV30 and TRBJ2-3): SQTIHQWPATLVQPVGSPLSLECTVEGTSNPNLYWYRQAAGRGLQLLFYSVGIGQISSEVPQNLSASRPQDRQFILSSKKLLLSDSGFYLCAWGVGSGRPDTQYFGPGTRLTVL.

CDR3 sequence: CATSDPPDRVDYEQYF. The CDR3 DNA sequence: TGTGCCACCAGTGATCCCCCGGACAGGGTGGACTACGAGCAGTACTTC. The V and J genes are TRBV24-1 and TRBJ2-7; 8 nucleotides agree with TRBD1. Looked up from germline, CDR1 is KGHDR and CDR2 is SFDVKD. V was pared by 3 bases and J by 3 bases, with 9 bases of the junction left unmatched. This CDR3 is built from 16 residues.

Points on this clonotype: This may be a read error, as it is one base from a much larger clone. The chain is built from TRBV29-1 and TRBJ1-6; 10 bases align to TRBD1. V trimming: 8 bases; J trimming: 9 bases; junction bases outside the gene matches: 13. Germline CDR1 and CDR2: SQVTM and ANQGSEA. The CDR3 loop spans 15 amino acids. CDR3 residues: CSTNFGTGVRSPLHF. The CDR3 coding sequence is TGCAGCACCAACTTTGGGACAGGGGTTCGTTCACCCCTCCACTTT.

Notes on this clonotype: Mismatch with germline at one junction end may stem from a read error. The genes are TRBV11-3 and TRBJ1-1; unclear D gene. The CDR3 loop spans 14 amino acids. Germline assignment: CDR1 SGHNT and CDR2 YENEEA. CDR3: CVSSSHGRQAETSF. The CDR3 nucleotides read TGTGTCAGCAGCTCGCACGGACGTCAGGCTGAAACTTCCTTT.

On this clonotype: Germline and junction disagree at one end, which may indicate a read error. CDR3 amino acids: CSARDTGGLNPIDTQYF. The CDR3 coding sequence is TGCAGTGCCAGAGATACGGGGGGACTCAACCCCATAGATACGCAGTATTTT. This chain joins TRBV20-1 and TRBJ2-3; 7 nucleotides align to TRBD2. This CDR3 spans 17 amino acids. Germline-derived CDR1 and CDR2 are DFQATT and SNEGSKA (reference sequence).

Comment on this clonotype: Just one base apart from a much larger clone, this may be a read error. The chain recombines TRBV24-1 with TRBJ1-1, with 7 bases lining up with TRBD1. The CDR3 totals 14 residues. CDR1 is KGHDR and CDR2 is SFDVKD in the germline V gene. Unmatched junction bases numbered 8, after V lost 7 bases and J lost 4 bases. This CDR3 is CATREGQTITEAFF. The CDR3 nucleotides are TGTGCCACCAGGGAGGGACAGACGATCACTGAAGCTTTCTTT.

As to this clonotype: Germline is not matched at one junction end, which may reflect a read error. The chain recombines TRBV12-3 or TRBV12-4 with TRBJ2-1; D is uncertain. This CDR3 has 11 residues. The CDR3 sequence is CTSRKENEQFF. In DNA, the CDR3 is TGTACCAGCAGGAAGGAAAATGAGCAGTTCTTC.